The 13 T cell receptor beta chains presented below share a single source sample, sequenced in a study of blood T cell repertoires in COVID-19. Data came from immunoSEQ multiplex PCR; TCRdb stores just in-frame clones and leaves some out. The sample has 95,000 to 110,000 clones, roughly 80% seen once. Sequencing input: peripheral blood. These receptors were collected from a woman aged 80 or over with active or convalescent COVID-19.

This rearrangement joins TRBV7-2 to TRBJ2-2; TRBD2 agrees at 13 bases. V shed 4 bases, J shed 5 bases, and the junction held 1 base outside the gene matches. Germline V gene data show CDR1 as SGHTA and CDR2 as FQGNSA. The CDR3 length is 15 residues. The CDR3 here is CASSSGLAGTGELFF. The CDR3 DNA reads TGTGCCAGCAGCTCGGGACTAGCGGGGACCGGGGAGCTGTTTTTT.

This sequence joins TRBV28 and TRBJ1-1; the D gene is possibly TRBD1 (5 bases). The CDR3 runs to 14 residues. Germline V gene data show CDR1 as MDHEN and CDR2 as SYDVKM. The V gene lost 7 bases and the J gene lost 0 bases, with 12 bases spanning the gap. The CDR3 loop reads CASTRGGVNTEAFF. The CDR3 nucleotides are TGTGCCAGCACTCGCGGGGGGGTGAACACTGAAGCTTTCTTT.

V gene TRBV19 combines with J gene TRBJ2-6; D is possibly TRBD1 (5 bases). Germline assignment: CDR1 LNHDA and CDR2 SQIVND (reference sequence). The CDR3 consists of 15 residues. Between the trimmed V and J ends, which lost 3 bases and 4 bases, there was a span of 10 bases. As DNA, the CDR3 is TGTGCCAGTAGTATCCCAGGGTCCGGGGCCAACGTCCTGACTTTC. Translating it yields CASSIPGSGANVLTF.

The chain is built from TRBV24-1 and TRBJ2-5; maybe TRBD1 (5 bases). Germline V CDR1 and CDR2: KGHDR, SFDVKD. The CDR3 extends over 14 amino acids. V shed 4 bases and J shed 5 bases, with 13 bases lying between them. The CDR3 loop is CATSDTKGWETQYF. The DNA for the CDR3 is TGTGCCACCAGTGACACAAAGGGGTGGGAGACCCAGTACTTC.

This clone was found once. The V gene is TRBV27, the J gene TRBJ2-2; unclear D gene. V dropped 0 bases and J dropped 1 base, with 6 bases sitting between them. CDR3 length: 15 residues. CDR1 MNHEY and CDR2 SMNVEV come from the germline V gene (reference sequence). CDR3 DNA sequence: TGTGCCAGCAGTTTATCGTTCCGGAACACCGGGGAGCTGTTTTTT. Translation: CASSLSFRNTGELFF.

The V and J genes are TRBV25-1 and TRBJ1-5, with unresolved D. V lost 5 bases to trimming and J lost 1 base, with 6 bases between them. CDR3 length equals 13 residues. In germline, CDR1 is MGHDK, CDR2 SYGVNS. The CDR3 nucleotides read TGTGCCAGCAGTTACAGAAGCAATCAGCCCCAGCATTTT. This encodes CASSYRSNQPQHF.

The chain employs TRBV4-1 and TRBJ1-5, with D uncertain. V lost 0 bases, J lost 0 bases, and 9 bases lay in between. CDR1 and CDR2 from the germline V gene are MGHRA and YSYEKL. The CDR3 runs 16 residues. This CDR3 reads CASSQDRGYSNQPQHF. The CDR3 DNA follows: TGCGCCAGCAGCCAAGATCGGGGATATAGCAATCAGCCCCAGCATTTT.

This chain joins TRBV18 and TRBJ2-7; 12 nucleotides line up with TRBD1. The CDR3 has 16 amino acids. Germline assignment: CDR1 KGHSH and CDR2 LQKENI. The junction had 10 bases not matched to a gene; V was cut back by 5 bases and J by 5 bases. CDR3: CASSTTRDRGLDEQYF. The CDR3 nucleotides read TGTGCCAGCTCAACAACCCGGGACAGGGGGCTTGACGAGCAGTACTTC. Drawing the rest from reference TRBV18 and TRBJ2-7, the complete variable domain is NAGVMQNPRHLVRRRGQEARLRCSPMKGHSHVYWYRQLPEEGLKFMVYLQKENIIDESGMPKERFSAEFPKEGPSILRIQQVVRGDSAAYFCASSTTRDRGLDEQYFGPGTRLTVT.

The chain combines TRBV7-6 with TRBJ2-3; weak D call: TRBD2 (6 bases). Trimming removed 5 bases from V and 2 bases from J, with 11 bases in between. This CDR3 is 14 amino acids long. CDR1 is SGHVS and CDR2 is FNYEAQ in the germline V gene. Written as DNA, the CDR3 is TGTGCCAGCAGCCGACTAGAGAACACAGATACGCAGTATTTT. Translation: CASSRLENTDTQYF.

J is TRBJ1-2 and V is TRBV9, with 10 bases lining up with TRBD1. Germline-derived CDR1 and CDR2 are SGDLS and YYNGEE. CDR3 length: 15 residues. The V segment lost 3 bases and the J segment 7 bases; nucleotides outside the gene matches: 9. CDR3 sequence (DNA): TGTGCCAGCAGCGCAGAATCGACAGGGGGCGGTGGCTACACCTTC. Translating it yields CASSAESTGGGGYTF.

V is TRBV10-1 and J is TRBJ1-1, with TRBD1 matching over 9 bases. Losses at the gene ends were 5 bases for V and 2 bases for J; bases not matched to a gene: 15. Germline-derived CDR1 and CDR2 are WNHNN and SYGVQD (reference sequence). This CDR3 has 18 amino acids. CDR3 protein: CASSYPRDRDEFNTEAFF. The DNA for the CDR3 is TGCGCCAGCAGTTACCCTCGGGACAGGGACGAATTCAACACTGAAGCTTTCTTT.

This CDR3 reads CASSQVPTGGSGSGANVLTF. CDR3 sequence (DNA): TGCGCCAGCAGCCAAGTACCGACAGGGGGTAGTGGGTCTGGGGCCAACGTCCTGACTTTC. The rearrangement uses TRBV4-1 and TRBJ2-6, with TRBD1 identical over 9 bases. V gave up 1 base and J gave up 1 base; unmatched junction bases: 11. CDR3 length: 20 amino acids. CDR1 and CDR2 from the germline V gene are MGHRA and YSYEKL.

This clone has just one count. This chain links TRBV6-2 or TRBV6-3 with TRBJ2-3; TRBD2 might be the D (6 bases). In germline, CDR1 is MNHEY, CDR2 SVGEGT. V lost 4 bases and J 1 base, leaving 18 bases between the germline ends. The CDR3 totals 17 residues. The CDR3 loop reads CASSSLGGTPRTDTQYF. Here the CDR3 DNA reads TGTGCCAGCAGTTCCCTCGGAGGGACCCCACGCACAGATACGCAGTATTTT.